The 14 T cell receptor beta chains given below trace back to one sample, sequenced in a study of CXCR3-negative and CXCR3-positive naive CD8 T cells (dated by TCRdb to the late 2010s). These reads were obtained on a NextSeq 550. The Human TCR Profiling Kit (MiLaboratory) was used to make UMI-labeled 5' RACE TRB cDNA libraries. With the reads reprocessed by TCRdb, a single entry stands for each CDR3 protein sequence and no DNA is reported. This sample's clone table shows 38,000 or so distinct CDR3 sequences. The top ten hold around 13% of the sample. The source material was memory CD8+ T cells from blood. The cell subset or site label on this specimen signifies: conventional CD8+ memory T cells (TMEM), sorted as controls. The source is a human donor in good health. Some clones in this sample may be carry-over from other donors' samples.

This chain's CDR3 is CASSYGIAGGQETQYF. V is TRBV6-2 or TRBV6-3 and J is TRBJ2-5; the D call from TCRdb, TRBD2, cannot be confirmed without DNA. The CDR3 extends over 16 amino acids. CDR1 is MNHEY, CDR2 SVGEGT, per germline.

CDR3: CASSSGDSNNEQFF. The V and J genes are TRBV7-9 and TRBJ2-1. This CDR3 contains 14 residues. CDR1 is SEHNR, CDR2 FQNEAQ, per germline (reference sequence).

This chain connects TRBV28 to TRBJ2-7; TCRdb indicates TRBD2, and absent DNA this call remains unverified. This CDR3 contains 17 residues. Germline CDR1 MDHEN, CDR2 SYDVKM. CDR3 region: CASSLSLAGLSSYEQYF.

The chain uses TRBV20-1 and TRBJ2-5; TCRdb outputs TRBD2, but without DNA this stays unchecked. This CDR3 region has 17 residues. Germline values: CDR1 DFQATT, CDR2 SNEGSKA (reference sequence). The CDR3 reads CSARVEGGGGPRETQYF.

The chain employs TRBV6-5 and TRBJ2-1; TCRdb picks TRBD1, but there is no DNA to check that call. Germline V gene lookup returns CDR1 MNHEY and CDR2 SVGAGI. The CDR3 is 12 amino acids. The CDR3 protein is CASSYEGNEQFF.

CDR3 loop: CASSLLPGELFF. The chain carries TRBV5-6 and TRBJ2-2. Germline CDR1 reads SGHDT; CDR2 reads YYEEEE. This CDR3 has 12 amino acids.

The rearrangement joins TRBV29-1 to TRBJ1-2; TCRdb returns TRBD1, unconfirmable since there is no DNA. This CDR3 is 14 amino acids long. Germline values: CDR1 SQVTM, CDR2 ANQGSEA. The CDR3 region is CSVEDRGAGYGYTF. Full variable domain (remainder filled in from reference TRBV29-1 and TRBJ1-2): SAVISQKPSRDICQRGTSLTIQCQVDSQVTMMFWYRQQPGQSLTLIATANQGSEATYESGFVIDKFPISRPNLTFSTLTVSNMSPEDSSIYLCSVEDRGAGYGYTFGSGTRLTVV.

Its frequency marks this clonotype as medium-sized (0.01 to 0.1%). This chain's CDR3 is CASSDSEGTDTQYF. The chain employs TRBV6-4 and TRBJ2-3. The CDR3 sequence is 14 residues long. Germline V CDR1 and CDR2: MRHNA, SNTAGT.

This chain joins TRBV6-4 and TRBJ2-3; TCRdb selects TRBD1, and the lack of DNA leaves this call unchecked. Germline V gene lookup returns CDR1 MRHNA and CDR2 SNTAGT. This CDR3 spans 15 amino acids. CDR3 amino acids: CASSDSGQGADTQYF.

This rearrangement joins TRBV7-3 to TRBJ2-1; without DNA, the TCRdb call of TRBD1 cannot be checked. CDR1 and CDR2 (germline): SGHTA, FQGTGA. The CDR3 covers 16 residues. The CDR3 is CASSPEAPSDYNEQFF.

V gene TRBV5-1 combines with J gene TRBJ2-5. Germline V gene sequence: CDR1 SGHRS, CDR2 YFSETQ. The CDR3 covers 13 residues. This chain's CDR3 is CASSQSAEETQYF.

The chain carries TRBV6-2 or TRBV6-3 and TRBJ2-5; the TCRdb call, TRBD1, lacks DNA for checking. From germline, CDR1 is MNHEY and CDR2 SVGEGT. CDR3 length: 18 residues. CDR3 sequence reads: CASRPEGVAKPPEETQYF.

The J gene is TRBJ2-7, the V gene TRBV7-6. The germline CDR1 and CDR2 sequences are SGHVS and FNYEAQ. The CDR3 is made up of 14 amino acids. CDR3 sequence: CASSLEGTPYEQYF.

This CDR3 reads CASSESPGQGADTQYF. The chain carries TRBV7-7 and TRBJ2-3; the D call from TCRdb, TRBD1, cannot be confirmed without DNA. The germline V gene encodes CDR1 SSHAT and CDR2 FNYEAQ (reference sequence). The CDR3 extends over 16 amino acids.